The rows below give T cell receptor beta chains drawn from one sample of a study of human T cells and chemical hapten exposure. TCRdb ran MiXCR on the RACE reads and lists one entry per CDR3 protein. The table records about 350,000 distinct CDR3 sequences, about 5.4% of them present only once. Sequenced here: whole blood, sampled in connection with sensitization to the hapten diphenylcyclopropenone (DPC). These receptors were obtained from a young woman with alopecia areata. Some clones in this sample may be carry-over from other donors' samples. CDR3s include the opening cysteine and the closing phenylalanine or tryptophan. Each record gives: J gene, D gene, V gene, clone size, CDR3 DNA, CDR3 protein. D genes are given only for firm matches. The size field is filled for only some rows; it gives once, few, many or a size class.

TRBJ2-2 . TRBV2 many TGTGCCAGCAGTTCCGGGGAGCTGTTTTTT CASSSGELFF
TRBJ2-1 TRBD1 TRBV7-6 . TGTGCCAGCAGCAGCAGACAGGGGACATACAATGAGCAGTTCTTC CASSSRQGTYNEQFF
TRBJ2-3 . TRBV7-6 . TGTGCCAGCGGCTTTTGGGACCAATCCACAGATACGCAGTATTTT CASGFWDQSTDTQYF
TRBJ1-5 . TRBV6-5 . TGTGCCAGCAGCCGGAAGGATCAGCCCCAGCATTTT CASSRKDQPQHF
TRBJ2-7 TRBD2 TRBV3-1 many TGTGCCAGCAGCCTAATTTCCGGGGGGGAGCAGTACTTC CASSLISGGEQYF
TRBJ2-5 TRBD1 TRBV2 many TGTGCCAGCAGTGACGGGACAGGGTACCAAGAGACCCAGTACTTC CASSDGTGYQETQYF
TRBJ1-6 . TRBV6-1 few TGTGCCAGCAGTCTAAGGCGGACAGATCCCAATTCACCCCTCCACTTT CASSLRRTDPNSPLHF
TRBJ2-1 TRBD1 TRBV27 many TGTGCCAGCAGTTCGACAGGGGGGCCTGGCAATGAGCAGTTCTTC CASSSTGGPGNEQFF
TRBJ1-6 . TRBV4-3 many TGCGCCAGCAGCCAAGGTAGTAGGACTTATGATAATTCACCCCTCCACTTT CASSQGSRTYDNSPLHF
TRBJ2-7 . TRBV7-9 . TGTGCCAGCAGCTTATCGTCTGCCGAGCAGTACTTC CASSLSSAEQYF
TRBJ1-2 TRBD1 TRBV5-5 few TGTGCCAGCAGCTGGGGGACAGGGGGAGGCTACACCTTC CASSWGTGGGYTF
TRBJ2-3 TRBD2 TRBV4-3 many TGCGCCAGCAGCCAAGCGGGGGGGCTAGGTGGTACAGATACGCAGTATTTT CASSQAGGLGGTDTQYF
TRBJ1-5 . TRBV2 . TGTGCCAGCAGTGTGGGTGCGCAAAATCGGGTTCAGCCCCAGCATTTT CASSVGAQNRVQPQHF
TRBJ2-4 . TRBV6-1 many TGTGCCAGCAGTCACACAGGGGCCAAAAACATTCAGTACTTC CASSHTGAKNIQYF
TRBJ1-4 . TRBV20-1 few TGCAGTGCTAGAGTAATGGGGCAAACAACTAATGAAAAACTGTTTTTT CSARVMGQTTNEKLFF
TRBJ1-1 TRBD1 TRBV5-1 . TGCGCCAGCAGCTCAACAACTGGACAGGGAGGCCCTGAAGCTTTCTTT CASSSTTGQGGPEAFF
TRBJ1-1 . TRBV6-1 . TGTGCCAGCAGTGAGGACTGGTCCCGGACTGAAGCTTTCTTT CASSEDWSRTEAFF
TRBJ1-4 TRBD1 TRBV10-3 many TGTGCCATCAGTGAGACGCCAGGACAGGGGTTGGCACTGTTTTTT CAISETPGQGLALFF
TRBJ1-2 . TRBV5-6 . TGTGCCAGCAGCTGGGGACTGCCTAAAGGCTACACCTTC CASSWGLPKGYTF
TRBJ2-7 . TRBV12-3/TRBV12-4 . TGTGCCAGCAGTTTACCGGGCCGGAGGAACGAGCAGTACTTC CASSLPGRRNEQYF
TRBJ1-5 . TRBV7-9 many TGTGCCAGCAGCTTAGGATCGGGGGATAGCAATCAGCCCCAGCATTTT CASSLGSGDSNQPQHF
TRBJ1-2 . TRBV28 many TGTGCCAGCAGTTTAGGGCAGGGAAGTGGCTACACCTTC CASSLGQGSGYTF
TRBJ1-5 . TRBV20-1 many TGCAGTGCTCAATTCCCTTCCGGACCCTCTCCCAGTGAAGATCAGCCCCAGCATTTT CSAQFPSGPSPSEDQPQHF
TRBJ2-1 . TRBV28 few TGTGCCAGCAGTCTCGGTCTCGGGAACTCCTACAATGAGCAGTTCTTC CASSLGLGNSYNEQFF
TRBJ1-1 . TRBV12-5 many TGTGCTAGTGGTTTGGTCGGGGGAGGGGACTTAAACACTGAAGCTTTCTTT CASGLVGGGDLNTEAFF
TRBJ2-3 . TRBV7-9 . TGTGCCAGCAGCTTTTCCAGGAGCACAGATACGCAGTATTTT CASSFSRSTDTQYF